The source of this T cell receptor beta chain is a study of T-cell reconstitution after alpha-beta-depleted transplantation in children (dated by TCRdb to the mid-2010s). Study-wide context: Using TCR repertoire profiling, the study followed T-cell immune reconstitution in a quantitative way in children after TCRalphabeta/CD19-depleted allogeneic hematopoietic cell transplantation. General conclusions and limits of the study: Hyperexpanded clone frequencies declined over subsequent months; after one year, T-cell counts and TCRbeta diversity were mostly attributed to newly produced T cells. In some patients, the high TCRbeta diversity seen at day 60 was put down to recipient T cells and intrathymic progenitors that had survived conditioning. The apparently early alphabetaT-cell count recovery about two months after transplant was reportedly dependent on only several hundred rapidly expanded clones derived from non-depleted graft cells.

Libraries were prepared through PCR. Data came from an Illumina HiSeq 2500. Molecular barcoding was employed in the preparation of TCR libraries, with unique molecular identifiers being used to normalize TCRbeta repertoire quantification. TCRdb reprocessed the public reads (quality trimming at Q25 with fastp, clone calling with MiXCR) and kept in-frame beta chains. Rows are unified per CDR3 protein, each entry keeping the most common DNA and genes. Present in this sample are approximately 500,000 distinct CDR3 sequences, 20% to 30% of which were seen just once. The top ten hold just over 35% of the sample. The CDR3 spans 18 residues, from the cysteine through the phenylalanine. Solely the CDR3 DNA is kept, with 54 bases framed from the first base. V is pared back by 1 base and J by 2 bases, with 18 bases lying between the germline termini. Looking up the germline V gene (reference sequence) yields CDR1 SGHAT and CDR2 FQDESV.

Sample treatment or condition, as interpreted from the label and publication: allogeneic hematopoietic cell transplantation with graft depleted of TCRalphabeta T cells and CD19 B cells. Transplant recipients were children who received TCRalphabeta/CD19-depleted allogeneic hematopoietic cell grafts. Only a few counts were recorded for this clonotype. Its antigen is still unknown. Base quality data are lacking; no much larger clone is found one base away. The source is a boy in the first two years of life with Wiskott-Aldrich syndrome, due to receive a stem cell transplant. The sequencing here drew on PBMCs, taken before TCRalphabeta/CD19-depleted stem cell transplant. The chain links TRBV11-1 with TRBJ1-5; the D gene lacks a confident call. Here the CDR3 is given as CASSLGLLLGLGNQPQHF. The DNA is TGTGCCAGCAGCTTAGGACTTCTCCTAGGCCTTGGCAATCAGCCCCAGCATTTT.